The following is a T cell receptor (beta chain) sequence with its context. This sample was included in a study of identical twins. Using its own MiXCR run on the 5' RACE reads, TCRdb lists one record per CDR3 protein. Here the sample spans around 250,000 distinct CDR3 sequences, 5.5% to 7.5% being singletons. CDR3 length equals 17 residues. J gave up 7 bases and V 4 bases, and 15 bases lay outside the gene matches. Germline V gene data show CDR1 as SQVTM and CDR2 as ANQGSEA. These data were also reused for a study on T cells expressing NK-cell markers. That source notes: From sorted CD3+CD56+NKG2C+, CD3+CD56+NKG2C- and CD3+CD56-NKG2C+ T cells came the TCR beta repertoires. In about 6 donors, dominant CD3+CD56+NKG2C+ clones formed about 1.0-7.5% of CD8+ cells. These clonotypes additionally ranked first within the CD3+CD56-NKG2C+ fraction of several donors. The study left the HCMV specificity of expanded NKG2C+ T cell clones unresolved.

This clonotype originated in a woman between 18 and 29 years old in good health. The rearrangement uses TRBV29-1 and TRBJ2-2; the match to TRBD2 covers 10 bases. Input material: CD8+ T cells sorted from blood. This chain's CDR3 is CSVGALRAGGNLGELFF. The CDR3 bases are TGCAGCGTTGGGGCCCTAAGAGCGGGGGGGAATCTCGGGGAGCTGTTTTTT.